This T cell receptor (beta chain) is drawn from a study of blood T cell repertoires in COVID-19 (dated by TCRdb to the early 2020s). Regarding the research as a whole: Collaborator samples came from the United States, Italy and Spain and covered acute and convalescent phases of COVID-19. The samples were drawn from two sources: the first 160 participants of the ongoing ImmuneRACE study, and 1,200 or so subjects contributed by 6 global collaborators. The repertoires were released in a freely available public database meant as a resource for research on the immune response to SARS-CoV-2. The dataset comprised deeply sampled blood TCRbeta repertoires from subjects exposed to, actively infected with, or recovered from COVID-19. The sample metadata nearly always contained a de-identified subject ID, COVID-19 status, age in years and sex. Where available, HLA class I and class II types were obtained from metadata supplied by the sample provider rather than from assay-based typing. The material from the prospective study consisted of cDNA or gDNA derived from T cells, B-cell-depleted T cells, or PBMCs. Broader findings and caveats from the paper: How much clinical and demographic metadata was included differed by source and by participant, and the metadata was provided uncurated.

V is pared back by 4 bases and J by 10 bases, with 14 bases lying between the germline termini. Based on the germline V gene, the CDR1 and CDR2 sequences are SGHRS and YFSETQ. Including the terminal cysteine and phenylalanine, the CDR3 comprises 12 residues. Of all the DNA, just the CDR3 is kept, 36 bases in frame from base 1. In regard to this clone: Its antigen is unknown. Within one base of it there is no much larger clone, and no base qualities were kept.

The immunoSEQ Assay, a bias-controlled multiplex PCR, was used to amplify TCRbeta CDR3 regions from genomic DNA. Regarding the original processing steps: The number of nucleated cells in each sample was estimated by amplification of reference gene primers within the assay. Sequence reads were collapsed and filtered to measure the absolute abundance of every unique TCRbeta CDR3 rearrangement. For each sample, productive Simpson clonality was calculated as the square root of Simpson's diversity index across productive rearrangements. TCRdb carries this immuneACCESS record with in-frame sequences only. Its versions omit some clonotypes, under half of them owing to an unresolved V gene in the studies checked, with the rest unexplained. D and trimming were read from the DNA, whereas the V and J calls and clone size are those reported in that table. Recorded for this sample are 150,000 to 200,000 clones; about nine tenths of them occurred a single time. The ten biggest clones cover 18% of the sample.

Whole blood was collected in K2EDTA tubes by collaborating institutions according to the institutions' own protocols. Collaborator samples were shipped for TCRbeta analysis as frozen whole blood, isolated PBMCs, or DNA extracted from either sample type. The sequenced material came from peripheral blood. In this chain, TRBV5-1 is recombined with TRBJ1-2, and TRBD1 may be the D gene, going by 5 matching bases. The TCR was taken from a man aged 55-75 years with active or convalescent COVID-19. The nucleotide sequence is TGCGCCAGCAGCCTCGACAGTTATCCCTACACCTTC. Translated, this is CASSLDSYPYTF. Where the CDR3 stops, the reference TRBV5-1 and TRBJ1-2 genes take over; the full variable domain is KAGVTQTPRYLIKTRGQQVTLSCSPISGHRSVSWYQQTPGQGLQFLFEYFSETQRNKGNFPGRFSGRQFSNSRSEMNVSTLELGDSALYLCASSLDSYPYTFGSGTRLTVV.